This T cell receptor beta chain was sequenced during a study of identical twins. V lost 3 bases and J lost 4, with 11 bases in between. Per germline, CDR1 SGDLS and CDR2 YYNGEE. The CDR3 extends over 13 amino acids. In its sample, this clonotype was seen a few times. TCRdb re-analysed the 5' RACE reads in MiXCR, keeping a single row per CDR3 protein. The repertoire holds some 210,000 distinct CDR3 sequences, with less than 20% as singletons. These data also formed part of another study, on T cells expressing NK-cell markers.

Sequencing was done on a sample of CD8+ T cells sorted from blood. This sequence joins TRBV9 and TRBJ2-7; D is uncertain. This clonotype was sampled from a woman aged 18-29 years in good health. The CDR3 region is CASSATSRYEQYF. In DNA, the CDR3 is TGTGCCAGCAGCGCCACGTCCAGATACGAGCAGTACTTC.